This T cell receptor (beta chain) originates from a study of blood T cell repertoires in COVID-19. Looking at the study overall: Collection of acute and convalescent COVID-19 samples took place in the United States, Italy and Spain.

Data came from immunoSEQ multiplex PCR; TCRdb stores just in-frame clones and leaves some out. The repertoire holds under 450,000 clones, more than 85% seen once, with 2.5% to 3% in the top ten. The study recruited people aged about 18 to 95 years across approximately 25 US areas. All recovered Cohort 3 donors got two negative PCRs, got clearance, or saw symptom resolution. The CDR3 has 12 amino acids. Germline trimming cut 10 bases from V and 5 bases from J; bases unmatched to any gene: 5. Per the germline V gene, CDR1 is SEHNR and CDR2 is FQNEAQ (reference sequence). The sequenced material came from PBMCs or T cells enriched from blood (not recorded which). The source of this sequence is a woman in her twenties or thirties who had recovered from COVID-19. The chain joins TRBV7-9 to TRBJ1-2; 9 nucleotides agree with TRBD1. CDR3 region: CATQGAGYGYTF. The CDR3 region has the DNA TGTGCCACACAGGGGGCAGGGTATGGCTACACCTTC.